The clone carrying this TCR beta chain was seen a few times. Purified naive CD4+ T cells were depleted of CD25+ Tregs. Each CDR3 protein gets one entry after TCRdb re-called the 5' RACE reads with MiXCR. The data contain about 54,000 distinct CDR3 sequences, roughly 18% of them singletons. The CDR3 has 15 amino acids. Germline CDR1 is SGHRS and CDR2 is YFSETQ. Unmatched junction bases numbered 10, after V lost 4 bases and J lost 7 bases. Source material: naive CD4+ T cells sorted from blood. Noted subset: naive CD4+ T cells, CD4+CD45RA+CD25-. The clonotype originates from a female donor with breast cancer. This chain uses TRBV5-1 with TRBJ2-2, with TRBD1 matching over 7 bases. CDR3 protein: CASSLTGYEGGELFF. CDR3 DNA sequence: TGCGCCAGCAGCCTGACAGGGTACGAGGGCGGGGAGCTGTTTTTT.